Below, 25 T cell receptor beta chains from the same sample are listed, as sequenced in a study of blood T cell repertoires in COVID-19. The data were produced by immunoSEQ multiplex PCR, yet TCRdb's version contains in-frame clones alone and is incomplete. Among about 210,000 clones listed, about 84% were seen once. The sequenced sample was peripheral blood. Receptors were obtained from a woman older than 75 with COVID-19, enrolled during active disease.

In its sample, this clone was seen a few times. The CDR3 DNA reads as TGTGCCAGCAGCTTAAGAGGGCTGGGCTATGGCTACACCTTC. Residues: CASSLRGLGYGYTF. The chain has TRBV5-6 and TRBJ1-2; D ambiguous. V lost 2 bases, J lost 4 bases, and 12 bases lay in between. Germline V lookup: CDR1 SGHDT, CDR2 YYEEEE. The CDR3 is made up of 14 amino acids.

The V and J genes are TRBV5-4 and TRBJ1-6, with TRBD1 identical over 7 bases. The length of the CDR3 is 15 residues. Germline V lookup: CDR1 SGHNT, CDR2 YYREEE (reference sequence). V lost 4 bases, J lost 7 bases, and 8 bases stayed unmatched. CDR3 nucleotide sequence: TGTGCCAGCAGCCGTGACAGGGTGGGGAATTCACCCCTCCACTTT. It encodes CASSRDRVGNSPLHF.

This rearrangement joins TRBV27 to TRBJ1-5; 8 bases are shared with TRBD1. The CDR3 has 17 amino acids. Germline V gene sequence: CDR1 MNHEY, CDR2 SMNVEV (reference sequence). Losses at the gene ends were 4 bases for V and 1 base for J; bases not matched to a gene: 9. CDR3 coding DNA: TGTGCCAGCAGTTCAGGGCAGGGGGCCGGAAGCAATCAGCCCCAGCATTTT. This codes for CASSSGQGAGSNQPQHF.

V and J are TRBV2 and TRBJ1-5; D remains ambiguous. This CDR3 has 13 amino acids. The V gene's germline CDR1 is SNHLY and CDR2 FYNNEI. The V and J ends lost 6 bases and 5 bases respectively, with 11 bases between them. DNA of the CDR3: TGTGCCAGCAGCGAGAGGGTAGATCAGCCCCAGCATTTT. It yields the protein CASSERVDQPQHF. The full variable domain, its missing parts supplied by reference TRBV2 and TRBJ1-5, is EPEVTQTPSHQVTQMGQEVILRCVPISNHLYFYWYRQILGQKVEFLVSFYNNEISEKSEIFDDQFSVERPDGSNFTLKIRSTKLEDSAMYFCASSERVDQPQHFGDGTRLSIL.

The chain is built from TRBV19 and TRBJ1-2; D gene unclear. Germline CDR1 reads LNHDA; CDR2 reads SQIVND (reference sequence). Trimming pared 3 bases from V and 6 bases from J, leaving 23 bases between. The CDR3 extends over 17 amino acids. CDR3 protein: CASSMGQANARANGYTF. CDR3 coding DNA: TGTGCCAGTAGTATGGGCCAGGCCAACGCGAGGGCAAATGGCTACACCTTC.

This rearrangement joins TRBV10-3 to TRBJ2-7; possible D gene TRBD1, 6 bases. Trimming left V 2 bases short and J 6 bases short, with 17 bases between. The CDR3 is made up of 15 amino acids. Germline loops: CDR1 ENHRY, CDR2 SYGVKD. CDR3 in DNA: TGTGCCATCAGTGAGCCCGATGGGGGCGCGGGCGAGCAGTACTTC. Translated: CAISEPDGGAGEQYF.

The chain couples TRBV11-2 to TRBJ1-1; 8 nucleotides agree with TRBD1. Germline loops: CDR1 SGHAT, CDR2 FQNNGV. The V gene end was trimmed by 5 bases and the J gene end by 3 bases; junction bases not matched to a gene: 20. CDR3 length: 19 residues. The CDR3 DNA reads TGTGCCAGCAGCCCACCGGACAGGGAAGGTAATAACGAGTACACTGAAGCTTTCTTT. Protein: CASSPPDREGNNEYTEAFF.

The chain carries TRBV5-1 and TRBJ1-4, with TRBD1 identical over 11 bases. Germline lookup yields CDR1 SGHRS and CDR2 YFSETQ. V shed 3 bases, J shed 8 bases, and the junction held 6 bases outside the gene matches. The CDR3 consists of 15 residues. For the CDR3, the DNA is TGCGCCAGCAGCTGGACAGGGGGCGGGGGAGAAAAACTGTTTTTT. This codes for CASSWTGGGGEKLFF.

This clone was recorded at least ten times. The V gene is TRBV5-8, the J gene TRBJ2-2, with 8 bases aligning to TRBD2. CDR1 is SGHTS, CDR2 YDEGEE, per germline. The CDR3 loop spans 15 amino acids. J was trimmed by 5 bases and V by 10 bases; bases with no gene match: 13. The CDR3 is CAGAGRGRPTGELFF. In nucleotides, the CDR3 is TGTGCCGGGGCCGGGAGGGGAAGGCCGACCGGGGAGCTGTTTTTT. Based on the CDR3 plus reference TRBV5-8 and TRBJ2-2, the full variable domain is EAGVTQSPTHLIKTRGQQATLRCSPISGHTSVYWYQQALGLGLQFLLWYDEGEERNRGNFPPRFSGRQFPNYSSELNVNALELEDSALYLCAGAGRGRPTGELFFGEGSRLTVL.

The chain is built from TRBV28 and TRBJ2-3, with unresolved D. V shed 8 bases and J shed 0 bases, with 9 bases lying between them. Per the germline V gene, CDR1 is MDHEN and CDR2 is SYDVKM. This CDR3 has 13 residues. This chain's CDR3 is CASEPGSTDTQYF. In DNA, the CDR3 is TGTGCCAGCGAACCGGGTAGCACAGATACGCAGTATTTT.

The chain employs TRBV12-2 and TRBJ2-3; TRBD2 is the table's D call, not checked against the DNA. TRBV12-2 is described as a pseudogene. The CDR3 contains 16 residues. CDR3 in amino acids: CASRLVSGLTDLTQYF. CDR3 sequence (DNA): TGTGCAAGTCGCTTAGTCTCTGGACTAACGGACCTTACGCAGTATTTT.

This chain uses TRBV10-3 with TRBJ2-6, with a possible D match to TRBD1 (5 bases). Germline values: CDR1 ENHRY, CDR2 SYGVKD. Trimming removed 3 bases at V and 2 bases at J, with 11 bases between. The CDR3 is 16 amino acids. The CDR3 loop reads CAISDPGLAGANVLTF. DNA of the CDR3: TGTGCCATCAGTGACCCAGGGTTGGCTGGGGCCAACGTCCTGACTTTC.

The rearrangement joins TRBV5-6 to TRBJ1-1; 9 bases align to TRBD1. V lost 5 bases to trimming and J lost 5 bases; unmatched junction nucleotides: 7. This CDR3 contains 14 residues. Germline CDR1 SGHDT, CDR2 YYEEEE. CDR3 amino acids: CASRRTGVGTEAFF. As DNA, the CDR3 is TGTGCCAGCAGACGGACAGGGGTGGGAACTGAAGCTTTCTTT.

This clone was seen once. The V call is TRBV5-1, the J call TRBJ2-3; 8 bases agree with TRBD2. Losses at the gene ends were 3 bases for V and 2 bases for J; bases not matched to a gene: 2. Germline CDR1 reads SGHRS; CDR2 reads YFSETQ. There are 14 residues in the CDR3. The CDR3: CASSYGRATDTQYF. The DNA for the CDR3 is TGCGCCAGCAGCTACGGGAGGGCCACAGATACGCAGTATTTT.

This chain links TRBV10-2 with TRBJ2-7; D unresolved. Germline V gives CDR1 WSHSY, CDR2 SAAADI. The V gene lost 3 bases and the J gene lost 3 bases, with 9 bases spanning the gap. This CDR3 is built from 13 residues. Here the CDR3 DNA reads TGCGCCAGCAGTGATGAGGTGTACTACGAGCAGTACTTC. Translated: CASSDEVYYEQYF.

This clone was seen a handful of times. CDR3 protein: CASRLSGALGTEAFF. In DNA, the CDR3 is TGTGCCAGCAGGTTGTCAGGGGCACTGGGCACTGAAGCTTTCTTT. The V call is TRBV3-1 (or the pseudogene TRBV3-2), the J call TRBJ1-1, with D perhaps matching TRBD1 (6 bases). CDR1 LGHDT and CDR2 YNNKEL come from the germline V gene (reference sequence). This CDR3 region has 15 residues. Trimming pared 6 bases from V and 4 bases from J, leaving 18 bases between.

This chain connects TRBV19 to TRBJ1-2; unclear D gene. Germline CDR1 and CDR2: LNHDA and SQIVND (reference sequence). Trimming cost V 0 bases and J 4 bases, with 3 bases left between them. The CDR3 sequence is 12 residues long. The CDR3 nucleotides are TGTGCCAGTAGTATAGATCTCTATGGCTACACCTTC. This encodes CASSIDLYGYTF. Based on the CDR3 plus reference TRBV19 and TRBJ1-2, the full variable domain is DGGITQSPKYLFRKEGQNVTLSCEQNLNHDAMYWYRQDPGQGLRLIYYSQIVNDFQKGDIAEGYSVSREKKESFPLTVTSAQKNPTAFYLCASSIDLYGYTFGSGTRLTVV.

The J gene is TRBJ2-1, the V gene TRBV28; no definite D call. The CDR3 length is 16 residues. The germline gives CDR1 MDHEN, CDR2 SYDVKM. The V gene lost 4 bases and the J gene lost 0 bases, with 13 bases spanning the gap. CDR3 sequence reads: CASSSSARSSYNEQFF. CDR3 DNA sequence: TGTGCCAGCAGTTCGTCTGCGCGGAGCTCCTACAATGAGCAGTTCTTC.

The CDR3 reads CGAAESPLHF. The CDR3 DNA reads as TGTGGGGCAGCCGAATCACCCCTCCACTTT. V gene TRBV19 combines with J gene TRBJ1-6; no clear D. Germline-derived CDR1 and CDR2 are LNHDA and SQIVND (reference sequence). The length of the CDR3 is 10 residues.

The chain is built from TRBV20-1 and TRBJ2-7, with a weak D call TRBD2 (5 bases). Trimming pared 5 bases from V and 5 bases from J, leaving 10 bases between. The CDR3 spans 11 residues. Germline CDR1 DFQATT, CDR2 SNEGSKA (reference sequence). The CDR3 nucleotides are TGCAGTGCTCCTACTAGAGACGAGCAGTACTTC. Translation: CSAPTRDEQYF.

The chain uses TRBV4-1 and TRBJ2-1; 7 bases map to TRBD2. Germline V CDR1 and CDR2: MGHRA, YSYEKL. The CDR3 length is 18 residues. The junction had 17 bases not matched to a gene; V was cut back by 0 bases and J by 9 bases. This CDR3 is CASSQEGSLPPGLGEQFF. The CDR3 DNA reads TGCGCCAGCAGCCAAGAAGGTTCGCTCCCACCCGGACTAGGTGAGCAGTTCTTC.

The rearrangement links TRBV10-2 to TRBJ1-3; D gene ambiguous. The V end was cut by 5 bases, the J end by 0 bases, with 14 bases between. The V gene's germline CDR1 is WSHSY and CDR2 SAAADI. This CDR3 comprises 16 residues. The CDR3 coding sequence is TGCGCCAGCAGTTCCGGGAAGGCCCTCTCTGGAAACACCATATATTTT. Encoded protein: CASSSGKALSGNTIYF.

This chain uses TRBV5-4 with TRBJ2-5, with 8 nucleotides matching TRBD2. V shed 0 bases, J shed 3 bases, and the junction held 4 bases outside the gene matches. Germline assignment: CDR1 SGHNT and CDR2 YYREEE (reference sequence). The length of the CDR3 is 15 residues. CDR3 in DNA: TGTGCCAGCAGCTTGGACGCGGGGGGCAAAGAGACCCAGTACTTC. It codes for CASSLDAGGKETQYF.

CDR3 nucleotide sequence: TGTGCCAGCAGCCAAGAAGGACAGGGATATCAGCCCCAGCATTTT. Translation: CASSQEGQGYQPQHF. The chain carries TRBV4-2 and TRBJ1-5; 8 positions agree with TRBD1. Germline loops: CDR1 LGHNA, CDR2 YNFKEQ. J lost 5 bases, V lost 0 bases, and 3 bases had no gene match. This CDR3 has 15 amino acids.

CDR3 loop: CASSVGQGSSYNEQFF. The CDR3 region has the DNA TGTGCCAGCAGCGTAGGACAGGGGAGCTCCTACAATGAGCAGTTCTTC. This chain connects TRBV9 to TRBJ2-1, with 8 bases identical to TRBD1. CDR3 length: 16 residues. Germline CDR1 SGDLS, CDR2 YYNGEE. V was clipped by 0 bases and J by 0 bases; unmatched bases: 2.